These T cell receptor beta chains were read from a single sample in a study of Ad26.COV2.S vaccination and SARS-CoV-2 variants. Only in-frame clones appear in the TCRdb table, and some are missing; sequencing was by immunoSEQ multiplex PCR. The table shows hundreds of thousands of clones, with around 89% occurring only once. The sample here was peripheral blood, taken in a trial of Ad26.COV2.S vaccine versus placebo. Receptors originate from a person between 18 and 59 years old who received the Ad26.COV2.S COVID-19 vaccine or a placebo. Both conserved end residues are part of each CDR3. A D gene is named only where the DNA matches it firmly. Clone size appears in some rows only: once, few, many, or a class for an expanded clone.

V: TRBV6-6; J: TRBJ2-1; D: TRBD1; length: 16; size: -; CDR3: CASSTNRGLTYNEQFF; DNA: TGTGCCAGCAGTACAAACAGGGGGCTCACCTACAATGAGCAGTTCTTC
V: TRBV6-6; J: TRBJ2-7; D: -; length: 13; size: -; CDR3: CASSYSWQREQYF; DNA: TGTGCCAGCAGTTACTCGTGGCAGCGGGAGCAGTACTTC
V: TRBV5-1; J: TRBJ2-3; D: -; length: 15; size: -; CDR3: CASSLQLRQNYTQYF; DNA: TGCGCCAGCAGCTTGCAGCTCCGACAGAACTATACGCAGTATTTT
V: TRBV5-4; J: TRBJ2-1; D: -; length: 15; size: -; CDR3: CASRVAGLAGNEQFF; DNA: TGTGCCAGCAGAGTTGCGGGTCTAGCTGGGAATGAGCAGTTCTTC
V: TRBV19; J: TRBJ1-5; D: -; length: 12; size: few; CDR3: CASRPDNQPQHF; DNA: TGTGCCAGTAGGCCAGACAATCAGCCCCAGCATTTT
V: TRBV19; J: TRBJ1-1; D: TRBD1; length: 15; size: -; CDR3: CASSATGTGRTEAFF; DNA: TGTGCCAGTAGTGCAACCGGGACAGGGCGTACTGAAGCTTTCTTT
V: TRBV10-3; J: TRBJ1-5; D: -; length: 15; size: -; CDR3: CATADLAPGGQPQHF; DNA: TGTGCCACCGCGGATCTGGCTCCCGGGGGTCAGCCCCAGCATTTT
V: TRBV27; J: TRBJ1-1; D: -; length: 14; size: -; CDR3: CASKTGQKNTEAFF; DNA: TGTGCCAGCAAAACTGGACAAAAGAACACTGAAGCTTTCTTT
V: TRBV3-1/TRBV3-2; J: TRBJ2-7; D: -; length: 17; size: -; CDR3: CASSQEIPGGYTYEQYF; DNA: TGTGCCAGCAGCCAAGAAATCCCAGGAGGATATACCTACGAGCAGTACTTC
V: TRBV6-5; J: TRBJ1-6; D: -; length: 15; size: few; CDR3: CASSSREGRNSPLHF; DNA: TGTGCCAGCAGTTCGAGGGAGGGCCGAAATTCACCCCTCCACTTT
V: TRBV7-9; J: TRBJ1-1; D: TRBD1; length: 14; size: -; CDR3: CASSLDPGGTEAFF; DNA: TGTGCCAGCAGCTTAGATCCAGGGGGGACTGAAGCTTTCTTT